This TCR beta chain was identified during a study of human T cells and chemical hapten exposure. Described time point: patch test 2, 6 weeks after DPC sensitization. Regarding treatment: therapeutic diphenylcyclopropenone sensitization with weekly scalp DPC. MiXCR was run by TCRdb on the RACE reads, yielding one entry per CDR3 protein. Of approximately 80,000 distinct CDR3 sequences listed, around 9.6% are singletons. The sample was whole blood, taken in connection with sensitization to the hapten diphenylcyclopropenone (DPC). The sequence was collected from a woman aged 25 to 45 with alopecia areata. Some clones in this sample may be carry-over from other donors' samples.

The DNA for the CDR3 is TGTGCCAGCAGCCAAGGAGCGGGAGGCTACGAGCAGTACTTC. Encoded protein: CASSQGAGGYEQYF. The chain joins TRBV3-1 to TRBJ2-7; the match to TRBD2 covers 9 bases. With V trimmed by 1 base and J by 3 bases, 1 base remained unmatched. CDR1 and CDR2 (germline): LGHDT, YNNKEL (reference sequence). There are 14 residues in the CDR3.